Below, 2 T cell receptor beta chains from the same sample are listed, as sequenced in a study of blood T cell repertoires in COVID-19. Sequencing used immunoSEQ multiplex PCR; TCRdb keeps in-frame clones, though not all of them. Of more than 300,000 clones in the sample, about nine tenths were seen once. The sequencing input was peripheral blood. The receptor set was obtained from a woman in her seventies with COVID-19, enrolled during active disease.

The chain links TRBV14 to TRBJ2-5, with 7 bases matching TRBD1. This CDR3 comprises 12 residues. V gave up 5 bases and J gave up 5 bases; unmatched junction bases: 2. CDR1 is SGHDN and CDR2 is FVKESK in the germline V gene. CDR3 DNA sequence: TGTGCCAGCAGCGACAGGGCGGAGACCCAGTACTTC. This sequence encodes CASSDRAETQYF.

The chain uses TRBV29-1 and TRBJ2-3; 10 bases match TRBD2. CDR3 size: 17 residues. The germline gives CDR1 SQVTM, CDR2 ANQGSEA. Germline trimming cut 4 bases from V and 7 bases from J; bases unmatched to any gene: 17. The CDR3 sequence is CSVVAPSAGGFMYTQYF. The CDR3 DNA sequence: TGCAGCGTTGTGGCGCCCTCAGCGGGGGGGTTCATGTATACGCAGTATTTT.